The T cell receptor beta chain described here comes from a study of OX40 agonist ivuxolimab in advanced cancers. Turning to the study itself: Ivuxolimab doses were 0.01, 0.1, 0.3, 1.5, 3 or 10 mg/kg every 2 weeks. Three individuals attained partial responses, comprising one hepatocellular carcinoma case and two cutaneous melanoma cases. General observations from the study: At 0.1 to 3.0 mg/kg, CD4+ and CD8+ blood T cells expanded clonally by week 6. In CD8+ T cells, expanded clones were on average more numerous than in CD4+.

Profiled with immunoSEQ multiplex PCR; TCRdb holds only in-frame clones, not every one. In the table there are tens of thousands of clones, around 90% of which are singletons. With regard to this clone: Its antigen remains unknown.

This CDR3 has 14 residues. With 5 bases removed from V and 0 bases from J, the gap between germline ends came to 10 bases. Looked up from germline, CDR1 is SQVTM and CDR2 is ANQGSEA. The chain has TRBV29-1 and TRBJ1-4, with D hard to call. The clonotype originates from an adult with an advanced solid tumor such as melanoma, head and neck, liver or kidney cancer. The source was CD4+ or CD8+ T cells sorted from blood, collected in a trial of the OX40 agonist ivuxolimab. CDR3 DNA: TGCAGCGTTACCGACGGAGCAACTAATGAAAAACTGTTTTTT. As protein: CSVTDGATNEKLFF.